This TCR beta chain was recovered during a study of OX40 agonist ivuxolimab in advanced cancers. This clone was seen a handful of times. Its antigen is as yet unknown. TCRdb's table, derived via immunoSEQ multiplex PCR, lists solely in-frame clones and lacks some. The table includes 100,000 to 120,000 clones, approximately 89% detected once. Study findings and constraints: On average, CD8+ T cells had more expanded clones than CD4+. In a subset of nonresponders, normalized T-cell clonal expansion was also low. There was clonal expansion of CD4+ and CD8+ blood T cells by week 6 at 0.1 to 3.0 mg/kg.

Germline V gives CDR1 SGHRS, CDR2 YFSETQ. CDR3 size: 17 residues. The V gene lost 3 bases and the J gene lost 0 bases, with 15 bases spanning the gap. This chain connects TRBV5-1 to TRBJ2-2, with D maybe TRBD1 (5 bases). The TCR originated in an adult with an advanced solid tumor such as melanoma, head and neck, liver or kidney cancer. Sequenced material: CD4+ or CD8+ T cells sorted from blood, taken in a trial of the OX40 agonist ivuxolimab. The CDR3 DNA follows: TGCGCCAGCAGCTGGACCCTACAGGAATCGAACACCGGGGAGCTGTTTTTT. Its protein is CASSWTLQESNTGELFF.